The T cell receptor beta chain under discussion was sequenced for a study of CD8+ T cells in alopecia areata (dated by TCRdb to 2016 to 2019). Context from the whole study: The treated patients, all with moderate-to-severe alopecia areata, were enrolled in an open-label pilot trial of oral tofacitinib given at 5 to 10 mg twice daily. RNA was extracted with the PAXgene miRNA kit for fixed scalp, the miRNeasy kit for PBMCs, and the RNeasy kit for mouse skin. Scalp tissue and sorted CD4+ and CD8+ peripheral blood T cells from patchy and totalis/universalis alopecia areata patients and from healthy controls were covered by human TCRbeta sequencing. Clonality in the scalp was compared among normal scalp (n=4), patchy alopecia areata scalp (n=8), and alopecia totalis/universalis scalp (n=8). High-throughput TCRbeta sequencing was used to examine T cell clonal expansion in alopecia areata in both the C3H/HeJ mouse model and human patients. Biopsies were taken from tofacitinib-treated patients at baseline and again at 4 and 24 weeks into treatment, and several of those patients also had a later scalp biopsy. Patients stayed on tofacitinib for 6 to 18 months and then had 6 months of follow-up off drug so that delayed response and recurrence could be assessed. TCRbeta CDR3 regions were amplified by immunoSEQ multiplex PCR with 35 Vbeta forward and 13 Jbeta reverse primers. Findings and caveats that apply to the study as a whole: Compared with mice, TCR sequences shared between patients were less clear, possibly partly because of HLA diversity across the patient population. Compared with normal scalp, lesional scalp had higher clonality and more expanded CD8+ clones, particularly in alopecia totalis/universalis, a pattern that suggests antigenic drive. Unlike mouse skin, where gammadelta T cells dominate, normal human skin contains resident alphabeta T cells that get sequenced too, which complicates analysis of the scalp TCR repertoire.

Receptor amplification or capture employed the immunoSEQ multiplex PCR assay. To provide template for TCR sequencing, every sample had RNA extracted and reverse transcribed into cDNA. SuperScript III was used for first-strand cDNA synthesis, primed with a 2:1 mix of oligo-dT and random hexamers. Amplification bias was assessed with a synthetic immune receptor repertoire, and residual bias was removed computationally. The study's processing was this. Raw reads were preprocessed for error removal, and CDR3 was defined according to IMGT conventions as running from the conserved cysteine to phenylalanine. Clonality was computed as 1 minus the Shannon entropy, with the entropy normalized by log2 of the number of productive unique TCRs. Whether each scalp clone was CD4 or CD8 was inferred by checking scalp TCRbeta sequences against the CD4 and CD8 repertoires from sorted blood. Drawn from immuneACCESS, this table holds only the in-frame rearrangements with V and J called that TCRdb kept. Clones are partly lost; checked studies trace under half to an unresolved V gene and leave the rest unexplained. That table supplies the V and J calls and clone size; D and trimming were determined from the DNA. This sample holds 150,000 to 200,000 clones; 59% were observed only once. The leading ten clones occupy approximately 14% of the sample.

The time point label, as the study defines it: baseline before oral tofacitinib. Lesional scalp punch biopsies and peripheral blood were collected from alopecia areata patients. PBMCs were separated by density centrifugation and stained for CD3, CD4 and CD8, after which CD4+ and CD8+ T cells were sorted on a FACSAria. A note on this clone: Its antigen is currently not known. No much larger clone is present one base from it, and per-base qualities are unavailable.

V is cut by 5 bases and J by 1 base, and the space between the germline ends is 11 bases. The CDR3 runs 15 amino acids, cysteine and phenylalanine included. The read is trimmed to its CDR3 DNA, 45 bases read in frame from base 1. Taken from the germline V gene, the CDR1 and CDR2 loops are MNHNS and SASEGT. This chain joins TRBV6-1 to TRBJ2-2, with the D call tentatively TRBD1 or TRBD2, each fitting 5 bases. The input for sequencing was CD4+ T cells sorted from blood, taken at week 0. The TCR sequence derives from a human donor with alopecia areata. The DNA reads TGTGCCAGCAGTCGGGACCCCTTGAACACCGGGGAGCTGTTTTTT. Translated, this is CASSRDPLNTGELFF.